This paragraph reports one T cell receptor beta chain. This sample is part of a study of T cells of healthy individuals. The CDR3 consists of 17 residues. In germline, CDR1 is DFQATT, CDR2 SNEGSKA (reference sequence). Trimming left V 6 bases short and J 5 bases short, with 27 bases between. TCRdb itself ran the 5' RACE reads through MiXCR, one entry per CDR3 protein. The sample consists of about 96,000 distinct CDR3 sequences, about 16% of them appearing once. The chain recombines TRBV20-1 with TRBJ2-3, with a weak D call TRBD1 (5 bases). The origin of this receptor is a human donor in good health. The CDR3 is CSAPNPGAVTLGDTQYF. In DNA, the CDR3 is TGCAGTGCCCCAAACCCTGGGGCAGTCACCTTGGGAGATACGCAGTATTTT.